This TCR beta chain was retrieved from a study of identical twins. After template switching added a universal primer site, the resulting cDNA carried unique molecular identifiers. TCRdb itself ran the 5' RACE reads through MiXCR, one entry per CDR3 protein. There are about 280,000 distinct CDR3 sequences in the sample; about 8.1% occur only once, and 2% to 2.5% lies in the top ten. This clonotype came up a few times. As yet, its antigen is unknown. General study findings and limits: Beta out-of-frame sequences displayed a weaker excess of sharing between twins. Partial confounding of zero-insertion analyses by invariant MAIT and iNKT cells was possible. With abundant cord blood beta clonotypes, insertions were fewer; memory repertoires showed no such pattern.

The V gene end was trimmed by 1 base and the J gene end by 10 bases; junction bases not matched to a gene: 14. Germline lookup yields CDR1 SGHDT and CDR2 YYEEEE. The CDR3 is made up of 17 amino acids. The same data also contributed to another study, on yellow fever vaccine responses in identical twins.

The TCR was taken from a woman aged 18-29 years in good health. Sequenced input: memory (CD45RO+) T cells sorted from blood. The V gene is TRBV5-6, the J gene TRBJ1-4, with TRBD1 matching over 9 bases. CDR3 nucleotide sequence: TGTGCCAGCAGCTTGTTCCGCGGGGACAGGGCAGATGGAAAACTGTTTTTT. Its translation is CASSLFRGDRADGKLFF.